The sequence of this T cell receptor (beta chain) was determined in a study of early T cells in non-severe SARS-CoV-2 infection. In the study overall: Sequencing used unsorted whole-blood bulk RNA, so chains lack pairing.

The J segment lost 5 bases and the V segment lost 6 bases, leaving 7 bases of the junction unmatched. There are 14 residues in the CDR3. This clonotype was counted many times. cDNA molecules, individually, were tagged with unique molecular identifiers. Each CDR3 protein gets one entry after TCRdb re-called the 5' RACE reads with MiXCR. The table has approximately 71,000 distinct CDR3 sequences, over 9% seen once. This receptor was identified in an adult who was a healthcare worker with PCR-confirmed SARS-CoV-2 infection or an uninfected control (not recorded which). Sequencing input: whole blood. The chain employs TRBV12-3 or TRBV12-4 and TRBJ1-1; TRBD1 matches at 9 bases. This CDR3 reads CASRPTGGETEAFF. The DNA of the CDR3 is TGTGCCAGCAGACCGACAGGGGGAGAGACTGAAGCTTTCTTT.